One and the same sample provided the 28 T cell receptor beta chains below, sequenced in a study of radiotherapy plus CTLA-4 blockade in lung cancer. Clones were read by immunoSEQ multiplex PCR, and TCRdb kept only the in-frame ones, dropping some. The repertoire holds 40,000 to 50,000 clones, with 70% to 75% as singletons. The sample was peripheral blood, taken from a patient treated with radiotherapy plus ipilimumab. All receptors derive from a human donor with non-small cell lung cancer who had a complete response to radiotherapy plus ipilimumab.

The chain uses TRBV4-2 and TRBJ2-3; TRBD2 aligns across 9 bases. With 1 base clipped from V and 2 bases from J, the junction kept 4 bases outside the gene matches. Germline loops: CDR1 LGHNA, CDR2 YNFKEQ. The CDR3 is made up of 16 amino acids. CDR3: CASSQGLAAYTDTQYF. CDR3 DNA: TGTGCCAGCAGCCAAGGACTAGCGGCTTACACAGATACGCAGTATTTT.

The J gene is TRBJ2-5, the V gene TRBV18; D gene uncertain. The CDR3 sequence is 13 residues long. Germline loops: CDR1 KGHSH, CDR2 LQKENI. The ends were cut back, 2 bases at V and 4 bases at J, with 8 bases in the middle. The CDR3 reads CASSPGVTETQYF. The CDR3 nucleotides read TGTGCCAGCTCACCAGGAGTAACAGAGACCCAGTACTTC.

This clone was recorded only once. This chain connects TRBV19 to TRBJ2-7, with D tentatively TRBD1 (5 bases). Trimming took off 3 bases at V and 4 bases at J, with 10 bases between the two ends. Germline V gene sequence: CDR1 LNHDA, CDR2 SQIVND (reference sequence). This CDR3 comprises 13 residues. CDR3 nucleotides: TGTGCCAGTAGTATTACGGCAGGGTACGAGCAGTACTTC. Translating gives CASSITAGYEQYF. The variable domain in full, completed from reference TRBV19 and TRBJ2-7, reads DGGITQSPKYLFRKEGQNVTLSCEQNLNHDAMYWYRQDPGQGLRLIYYSQIVNDFQKGDIAEGYSVSREKKESFPLTVTSAQKNPTAFYLCASSITAGYEQYFGPGTRLTVT.

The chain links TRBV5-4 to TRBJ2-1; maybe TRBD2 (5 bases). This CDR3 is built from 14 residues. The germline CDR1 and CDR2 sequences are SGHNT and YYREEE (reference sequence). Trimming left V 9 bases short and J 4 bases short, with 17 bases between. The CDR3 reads CATSGSHQYNEQFF. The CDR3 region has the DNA TGTGCCACCTCGGGGAGCCACCAGTACAATGAGCAGTTCTTC. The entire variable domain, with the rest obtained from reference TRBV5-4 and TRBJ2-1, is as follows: ETGVTQSPTHLIKTRGQQVTLRCSSQSGHNTVSWYQQALGQGPQFIFQYYREEENGRGNFPPRFSGLQFPNYSSELNVNALELDDSALYLCATSGSHQYNEQFFGPGTRLTVL.

The CDR3 DNA sequence: TGTGCCAGCAGCCAAGATCAGACGGGGACCTACAATGAGCAGTTCTTC. Protein: CASSQDQTGTYNEQFF. The rearrangement uses TRBV4-2 and TRBJ2-1; D possibly corresponds to TRBD2 (5 bases). Per germline, CDR1 LGHNA and CDR2 YNFKEQ. V was trimmed by 0 bases and J by 2 bases, leaving 11 bases between them. The CDR3 extends over 16 amino acids.

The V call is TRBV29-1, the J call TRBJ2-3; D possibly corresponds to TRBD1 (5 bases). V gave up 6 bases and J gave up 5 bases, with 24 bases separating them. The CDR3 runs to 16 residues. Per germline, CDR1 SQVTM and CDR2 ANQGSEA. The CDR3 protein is CSVELLRNRIGDTQYF. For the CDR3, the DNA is TGCAGCGTGGAGCTTTTAAGGAACAGGATAGGAGATACGCAGTATTTT.

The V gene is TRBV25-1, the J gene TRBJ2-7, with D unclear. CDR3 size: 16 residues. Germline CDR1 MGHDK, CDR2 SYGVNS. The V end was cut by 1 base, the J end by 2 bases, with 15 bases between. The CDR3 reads CASSESSYSQTYEQYF. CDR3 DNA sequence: TGTGCCAGCAGTGAATCCTCGTACAGCCAAACCTACGAGCAGTACTTC.

The CDR3 here is CASSYDLGRAEAFF. The CDR3 coding sequence is TGTGCCAGCAGTTACGATTTGGGGAGGGCTGAAGCTTTCTTT. The chain carries TRBV6-5 and TRBJ1-1; D gene unclear. Germline assignment: CDR1 MNHEY and CDR2 SVGAGI. The CDR3 loop spans 14 amino acids. Trimming removed 2 bases at V and 6 bases at J, with 13 bases between.

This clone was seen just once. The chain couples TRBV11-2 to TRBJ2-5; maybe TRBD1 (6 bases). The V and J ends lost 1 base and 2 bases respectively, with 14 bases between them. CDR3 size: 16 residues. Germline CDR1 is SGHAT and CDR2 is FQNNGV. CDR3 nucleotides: TGTGCCAGCAGCTTAGGGGACCGGACAGCACAAGAGACCCAGTACTTC. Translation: CASSLGDRTAQETQYF.

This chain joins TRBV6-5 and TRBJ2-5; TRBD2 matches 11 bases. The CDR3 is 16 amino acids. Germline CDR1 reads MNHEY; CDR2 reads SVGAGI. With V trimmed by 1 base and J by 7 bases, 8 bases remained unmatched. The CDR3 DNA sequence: TGTGCCAGCAGTTACTTAGCGGGAGGGCCGGAGGGGACCCAGTACTTC. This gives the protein CASSYLAGGPEGTQYF.

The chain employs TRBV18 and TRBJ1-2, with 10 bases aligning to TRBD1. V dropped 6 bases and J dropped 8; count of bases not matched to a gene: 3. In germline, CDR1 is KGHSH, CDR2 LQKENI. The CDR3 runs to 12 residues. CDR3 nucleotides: TGTGCCAGCTCGCGGGACAGGGGCGGCTACACCTTC. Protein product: CASSRDRGGYTF.

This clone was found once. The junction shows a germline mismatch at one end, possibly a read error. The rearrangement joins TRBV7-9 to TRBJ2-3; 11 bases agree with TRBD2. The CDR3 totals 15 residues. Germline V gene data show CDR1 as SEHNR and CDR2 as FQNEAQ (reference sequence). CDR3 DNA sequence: TGTGCCAGCAGCCTAGCGGGGGGAAGCACAGATACGCAGTATTTT. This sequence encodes CASSLAGGSTDTQYF.

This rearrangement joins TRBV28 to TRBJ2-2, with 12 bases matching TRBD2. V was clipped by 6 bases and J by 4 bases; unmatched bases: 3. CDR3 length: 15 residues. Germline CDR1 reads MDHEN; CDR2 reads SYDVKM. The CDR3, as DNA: TGTGCCAGCAGGACTAGCGGGAGCTCCACCGGGGAGCTGTTTTTT. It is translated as CASRTSGSSTGELFF. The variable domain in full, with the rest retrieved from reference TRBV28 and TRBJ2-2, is DVKVTQSSRYLVKRTGEKVFLECVQDMDHENMFWYRQDPGLGLRLIYFSYDVKMKEKGDIPEGYSVSREKKERFSLILESASTNQTSMYLCASRTSGSSTGELFFGEGSRLTVL.

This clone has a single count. The CDR3 spells CASSILQGAKNIQYF. CDR3 bases: TGTGCCAGCAGTATATTACAGGGGGCCAAAAACATTCAGTACTTC. The V and J genes are TRBV28 and TRBJ2-4; TRBD1 matches at 7 bases. This CDR3 spans 15 amino acids. Germline values: CDR1 MDHEN, CDR2 SYDVKM. After removal of 5 bases from V and 1 base from J, the junction contained 5 bases not matched to a gene.

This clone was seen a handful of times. The CDR3 nucleotides are TGTGCCAGCAGCTTAGTAGGCGGGTTGACCTACGAGCAGTACTTC. Protein: CASSLVGGLTYEQYF. The chain couples TRBV7-9 to TRBJ2-7, with D tentatively TRBD2 (5 bases). Trimming pared 1 base from V and 2 bases from J, leaving 12 bases between. Germline loops: CDR1 SEHNR, CDR2 FQNEAQ (reference sequence). The length of the CDR3 is 15 residues.

The CDR3 DNA reads as TGTGCCAGCAGTCCTCAACGACTAGCGCAACCAGATACGCAGTATTTT. It codes for CASSPQRLAQPDTQYF. V is TRBV28 and J is TRBJ2-3; the match to TRBD2 covers 8 bases. V shed 5 bases, J shed 4 bases, and the junction held 11 bases outside the gene matches. The CDR3 is 16 residues long. Germline assignment: CDR1 MDHEN and CDR2 SYDVKM.

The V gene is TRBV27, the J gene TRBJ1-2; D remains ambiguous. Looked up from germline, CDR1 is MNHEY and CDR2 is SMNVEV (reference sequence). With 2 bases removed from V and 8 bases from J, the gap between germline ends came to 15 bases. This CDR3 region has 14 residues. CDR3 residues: CASSLVQDSGGYTF. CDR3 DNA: TGTGCCAGCAGTTTAGTCCAAGACTCCGGGGGCTACACCTTC.

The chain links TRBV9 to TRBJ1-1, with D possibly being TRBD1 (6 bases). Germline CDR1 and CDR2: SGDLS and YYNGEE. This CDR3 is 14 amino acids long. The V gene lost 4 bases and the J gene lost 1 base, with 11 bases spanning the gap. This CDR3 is CASSPLDRNTEAFF. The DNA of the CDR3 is TGTGCCAGCAGCCCTTTGGACAGGAACACTGAAGCTTTCTTT.

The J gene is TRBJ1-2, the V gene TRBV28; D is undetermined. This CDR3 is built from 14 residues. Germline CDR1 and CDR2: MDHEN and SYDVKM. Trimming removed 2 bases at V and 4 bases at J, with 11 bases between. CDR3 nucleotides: TGTGCCAGCAGTTTACTTGGGCAGTCCTATGGCTACACCTTC. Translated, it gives CASSLLGQSYGYTF.

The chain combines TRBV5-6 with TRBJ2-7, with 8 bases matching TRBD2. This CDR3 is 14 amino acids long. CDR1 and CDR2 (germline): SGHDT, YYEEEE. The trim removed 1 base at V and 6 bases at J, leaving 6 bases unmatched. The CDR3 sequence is CASSLISGASEQYF. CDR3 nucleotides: TGTGCCAGCAGCTTGATTAGCGGGGCGAGCGAGCAGTACTTC.

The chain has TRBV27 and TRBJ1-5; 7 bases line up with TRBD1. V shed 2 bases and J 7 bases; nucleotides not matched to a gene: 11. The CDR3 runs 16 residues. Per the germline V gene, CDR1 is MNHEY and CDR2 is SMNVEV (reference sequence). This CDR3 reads CASSLVGGRTPQPQHF. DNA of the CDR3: TGTGCCAGCAGTTTAGTAGGGGGCCGGACCCCGCAGCCCCAGCATTTT.

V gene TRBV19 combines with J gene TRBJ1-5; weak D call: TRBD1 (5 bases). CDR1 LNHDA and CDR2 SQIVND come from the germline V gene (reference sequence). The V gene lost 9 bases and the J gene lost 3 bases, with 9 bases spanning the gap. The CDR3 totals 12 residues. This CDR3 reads CASRQINQPQHF. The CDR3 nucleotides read TGTGCCAGCCGACAGATCAATCAGCCCCAGCATTTT. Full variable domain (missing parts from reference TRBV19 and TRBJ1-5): DGGITQSPKYLFRKEGQNVTLSCEQNLNHDAMYWYRQDPGQGLRLIYYSQIVNDFQKGDIAEGYSVSREKKESFPLTVTSAQKNPTAFYLCASRQINQPQHFGDGTRLSIL.

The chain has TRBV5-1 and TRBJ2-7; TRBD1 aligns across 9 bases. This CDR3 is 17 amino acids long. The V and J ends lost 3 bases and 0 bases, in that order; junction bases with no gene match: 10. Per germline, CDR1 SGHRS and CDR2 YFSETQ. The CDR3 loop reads CASSSQGTGLGSYEQYF. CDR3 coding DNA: TGCGCCAGCAGCTCCCAAGGGACAGGGCTAGGCTCCTACGAGCAGTACTTC.

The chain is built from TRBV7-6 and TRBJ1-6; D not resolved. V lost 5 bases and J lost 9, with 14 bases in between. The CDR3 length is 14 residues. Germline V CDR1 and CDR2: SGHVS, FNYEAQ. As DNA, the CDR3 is TGTGCCAGCAGCCCGACAACCCTGAGTTCACCCCTCCACTTT. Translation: CASSPTTLSSPLHF.

CDR3 sequence: CASLSRGTGELFF. For the CDR3, the DNA is TGTGCCAGCCTATCCAGGGGAACCGGGGAGCTGTTTTTT. The chain combines TRBV19 with TRBJ2-2, with a possible D match to TRBD1 (6 bases). The V end lost 9 bases, the J end lost 5 bases, and 13 bases lay between the germline ends. The CDR3 extends over 13 amino acids. Germline loops: CDR1 LNHDA, CDR2 SQIVND (reference sequence).

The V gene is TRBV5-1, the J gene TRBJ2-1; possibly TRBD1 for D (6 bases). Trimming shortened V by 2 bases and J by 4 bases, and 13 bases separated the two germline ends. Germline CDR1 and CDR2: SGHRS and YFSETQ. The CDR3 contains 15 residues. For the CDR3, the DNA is TGCGCCAGCAGCTTTTCCGGACAGCGTTACAATGAGCAGTTCTTC. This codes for CASSFSGQRYNEQFF.

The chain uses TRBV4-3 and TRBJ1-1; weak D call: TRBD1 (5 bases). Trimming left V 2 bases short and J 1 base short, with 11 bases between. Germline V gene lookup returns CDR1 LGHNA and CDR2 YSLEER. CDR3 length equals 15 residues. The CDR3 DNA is TGCGCCAGCAGCCAAATAGGGGTCCGGAACACTGAAGCTTTCTTT. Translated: CASSQIGVRNTEAFF.

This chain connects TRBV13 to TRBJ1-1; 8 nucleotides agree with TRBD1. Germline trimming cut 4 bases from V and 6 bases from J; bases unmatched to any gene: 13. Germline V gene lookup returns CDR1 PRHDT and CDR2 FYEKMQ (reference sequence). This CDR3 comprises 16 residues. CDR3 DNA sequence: TGTGCCAGCAGCTCGTCCGGGACAGGCTTTTTGGCTGAAGCTTTCTTT. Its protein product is CASSSSGTGFLAEAFF. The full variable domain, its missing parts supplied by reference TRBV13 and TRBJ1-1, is AAGVIQSPRHLIKEKRETATLKCYPIPRHDTVYWYQQGPGQDPQFLISFYEKMQSDKGSIPDRFSAQQFSDYHSELNMSSLELGDSALYFCASSSSGTGFLAEAFFGQGTRLTVV.